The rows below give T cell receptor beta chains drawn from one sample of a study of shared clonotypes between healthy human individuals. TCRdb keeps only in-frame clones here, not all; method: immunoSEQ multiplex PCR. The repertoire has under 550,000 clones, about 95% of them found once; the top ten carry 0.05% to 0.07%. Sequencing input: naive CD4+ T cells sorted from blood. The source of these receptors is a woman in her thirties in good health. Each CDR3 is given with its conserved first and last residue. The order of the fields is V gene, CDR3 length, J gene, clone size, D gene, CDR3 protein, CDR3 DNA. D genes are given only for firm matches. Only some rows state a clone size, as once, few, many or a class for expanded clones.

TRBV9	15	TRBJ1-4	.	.	CASSPLSGVTEKLFF	TGTGCCAGCAGCCCCCTTTCCGGGGTGACTGAAAAACTGTTTTTT
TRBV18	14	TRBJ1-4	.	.	CASSPDGNNEKLFF	TGTGCCAGCTCACCGGACGGAAATAATGAAAAACTGTTTTTT
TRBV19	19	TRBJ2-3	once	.	CASSISYESGRYNTDTQYF	TGTGCCAGTAGTATATCTTATGAGTCTGGTCGGTATAACACAGATACGCAGTATTTT
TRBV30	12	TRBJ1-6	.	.	CAWSPGNSPLHF	TGTGCCTGGAGTCCCGGTAATTCACCCCTCCACTTT
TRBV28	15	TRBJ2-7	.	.	CASSLALGGTYEQYF	TGTGCCAGCAGTTTGGCACTGGGGGGCACCTACGAGCAGTACTTC
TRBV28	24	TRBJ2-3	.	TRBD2	CASSLWAGLGTLPRFDTHTDTQYF	TGTGCCAGCAGTTTATGGGCGGGACTAGGTACCCTTCCCCGGTTCGACACACACACAGATACGCAGTATTTT
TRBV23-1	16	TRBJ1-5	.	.	CASSQSSGLCNQPQHF	TGCGCCAGCAGTCAATCGTCGGGCCTATGCAATCAGCCCCAGCATTTT
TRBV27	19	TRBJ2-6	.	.	CASSLYGAGSSSGANVLTF	TGTGCCAGCAGTTTATATGGGGCAGGGAGTAGCTCTGGGGCCAACGTCCTGACTTTC
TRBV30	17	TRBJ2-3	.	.	CAWSPLSGILVADTQYF	TGTGCCTGGAGCCCACTATCAGGGATTTTAGTGGCAGATACGCAGTATTTT
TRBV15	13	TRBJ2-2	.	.	CATTWGNTGELFF	TGTGCCACCACCTGGGGAAACACCGGGGAGCTGTTTTTT
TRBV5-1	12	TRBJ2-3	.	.	CASSPDTDTQYF	TGCGCCAGCAGCCCAGACACAGATACGCAGTATTTT
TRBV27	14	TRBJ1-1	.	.	CASSLLGANTEAFF	TGTGCCAGCAGTTTATTGGGGGCGAACACTGAAGCTTTCTTT
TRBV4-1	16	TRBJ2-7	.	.	CASSQDFERGRYEQYF	TGCGCCAGCAGCCAAGATTTTGAACGGGGACGCTACGAGCAGTACTTC
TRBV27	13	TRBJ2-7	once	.	CASSLSSWHEQYF	TGTGCCAGCAGTTTATCGAGCTGGCACGAGCAGTACTTC
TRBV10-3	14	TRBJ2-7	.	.	CAISDSGSDREQYF	TGTGCCATCAGTGATTCCGGGTCAGATCGGGAGCAGTACTTC
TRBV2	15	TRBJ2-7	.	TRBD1	CASSSTGTGDHEQYF	TGTGCCAGCAGTTCCACCGGGACAGGGGACCACGAGCAGTACTTC